One sample yielded the 9 T cell receptor beta chains listed below, sequenced in a study of blood T cells in healthy people across ages. Together with a sample-barcoded 5' primer, a J-beta primer mix was included in a second PCR lasting roughly 6 to 12 cycles. TCRdb reprocessed the 5' RACE reads with MiXCR, giving one entry per CDR3 protein. The data hold 850,000 to 1,000,000 distinct CDR3 sequences, with about 53% observed a single time. The sample consisted of blood. These receptors all stem from a woman aged 60-70 years in good health.

The CDR3: CASMIPGGHNEQYF. The DNA of the CDR3 is TGCGCCAGCATGATCCCGGGAGGGCACAATGAGCAGTACTTC. V is TRBV5-1 and J is TRBJ2-7; 8 bases match TRBD2. The V and J ends lost 6 bases and 7 bases, in that order; junction bases with no gene match: 12. CDR3 length: 14 residues. CDR1 is SGHRS, CDR2 YFSETQ, per germline. Full variable domain (missing parts from reference TRBV5-1 and TRBJ2-7): KAGVTQTPRYLIKTRGQQVTLSCSPISGHRSVSWYQQTPGQGLQFLFEYFSETQRNKGNFPGRFSGRQFSNSRSEMNVSTLELGDSALYLCASMIPGGHNEQYFGPGTRLTVT.

The genes are TRBV4-2 and TRBJ2-7, with 9 bases matching TRBD2. J was trimmed by 0 bases and V by 4 bases; bases with no gene match: 4. This CDR3 comprises 15 residues. CDR1 is LGHNA, CDR2 YNFKEQ, per germline. CDR3 coding DNA: TGTGCCAGCAGCCCGCATAGCGGGAGCTCCTACGAGCAGTACTTC. Its protein product is CASSPHSGSSYEQYF.

This chain joins TRBV5-1 and TRBJ2-4; TRBD1 aligns across 7 bases. The CDR3 totals 17 residues. Per the germline V gene, CDR1 is SGHRS and CDR2 is YFSETQ. Unmatched junction bases numbered 14, after V lost 7 bases and J lost 1 base. Here the CDR3 DNA reads TGCGCCAGCGCCGATACCCGACAGGGTCGGGCCAAAAACATTCAGTACTTC. Protein product: CASADTRQGRAKNIQYF.

The chain combines TRBV7-2 with TRBJ1-2, with D possibly being TRBD1 (6 bases). This CDR3 region has 15 residues. The V and J ends lost 5 bases and 8 bases respectively, with 21 bases between them. Germline V gene lookup returns CDR1 SGHTA and CDR2 FQGNSA. CDR3: CASSPSWDKPGGYTF. The CDR3 DNA reads as TGTGCCAGCAGCCCCAGTTGGGACAAGCCGGGAGGCTACACCTTC. Complete variable domain (other parts from reference TRBV7-2 and TRBJ1-2): GAGVSQSPSNKVTEKGKDVELRCDPISGHTALYWYRQSLGQGLEFLIYFQGNSAPDKSGLPSDRFSAERTGGSVSTLTIQRTQQEDSAVYLCASSPSWDKPGGYTFGSGTRLTVV.

This clonotype was seen more than once but under ten times. The chain is built from TRBV6-2 or TRBV6-3 and TRBJ2-5, with TRBD2 as a possible D gene (6 bases). The J call may be faulty, since TRBJ2-7 better matches the DNA end. The CDR3 runs 15 residues. The germline V gene has CDR1 MNHEY and CDR2 SVGEGT. CDR3 protein: CASSTVGGVDPEQYF. CDR3 sequence (DNA): TGTGCCAGCAGTACTGTCGGCGGGGTGGACCCCGAGCAGTACTTC.

There are a few counts of this clonotype. The chain combines TRBV20-1 with TRBJ2-5; the match to TRBD2 covers 9 bases. The J call may not be correct, given that the DNA end is closer to TRBJ2-7. Looked up from germline, CDR1 is DFQATT and CDR2 is SNEGSKA (reference sequence). The CDR3 runs 13 residues. The CDR3 here is CSARLLAGNEQYF. CDR3 nucleotide sequence: TGCAGTGCTAGACTCCTAGCGGGAAACGAGCAGTACTTC.

This clonotype was found many times. The rearrangement joins TRBV29-1 to TRBJ2-7; the D gene is possibly TRBD1 (5 bases). The CDR3 length is 13 residues. Between the trimmed V and J ends, which lost 4 bases and 0 bases, there was a span of 10 bases. The germline V gene has CDR1 SQVTM and CDR2 ANQGSEA. The CDR3 DNA is TGCAGCGTTGTCGAGGACATCTCCTACGAGCAGTACTTC. This encodes CSVVEDISYEQYF.

The chain uses TRBV7-2 and TRBJ2-1, with D possibly being TRBD2 (5 bases). Germline loops: CDR1 SGHTA, CDR2 FQGNSA. The V gene lost 6 bases and the J gene lost 5 bases, with 17 bases spanning the gap. This CDR3 has 15 amino acids. CDR3 amino acids: CASRYLSGTHNEQFF. In DNA, the CDR3 is TGTGCCAGCAGATATCTCTCGGGAACCCACAATGAGCAGTTCTTC.

This clonotype has a handful of counts. The chain recombines TRBV10-3 with TRBJ2-7; D may correspond to TRBD1 or TRBD2 (6 bases each). The CDR3 is made up of 19 amino acids. V was clipped by 2 bases and J by 2 bases, with 25 bases between them. CDR1 ENHRY and CDR2 SYGVKD come from the germline V gene. CDR3 nucleotides: TGTGCCATCAGTGAGGGGGGGATAACTGTGGGGGCTCCAACCTACGAGCAGTACTTC. This codes for CAISEGGITVGAPTYEQYF.